Shown below are 21 T cell receptor beta chains from a single sample sequenced in a study of CD8+ T cells in alopecia areata. Sequencing templates came from extracted RNA that was reverse transcribed into cDNA. Method: immunoSEQ multiplex PCR; TCRdb's copy keeps in-frame clones and lacks some. The sample records around 65,000 clones, more than 40% being singletons. The starting material was CD8+ T cells sorted from blood, obtained at week 0. All receptors derive from a human donor with alopecia areata.

J is TRBJ1-5 and V is TRBV6-1; 9 positions match TRBD1. V trimming: 9 bases; J trimming: 2 bases; junction bases outside the gene matches: 2. Germline V gene lookup returns CDR1 MNHNS and CDR2 SASEGT. The CDR3 contains 13 residues. The CDR3, as DNA: TGTGCCAGTACAGGGGGCGGCAATCAGCCCCAGCATTTT. Protein product: CASTGGGNQPQHF.

This rearrangement joins TRBV30 to TRBJ2-7, with a possible D match to TRBD1 (6 bases). Germline CDR1 and CDR2: GTSNPN and SVGIG (reference sequence). This CDR3 contains 12 residues. Trimming stripped 4 bases from V and 1 base from J, with 8 bases between. CDR3 sequence reads: CAWNGQSYEQYF. CDR3 nucleotide sequence: TGTGCCTGGAATGGACAGTCCTACGAGCAGTACTTC.

The rearrangement uses TRBV7-8 and TRBJ1-5; TRBD1 matches 9 bases. CDR1 is SGHVS and CDR2 is FQNEAQ in the germline V gene. Trimming at V came to 3 bases and at J to 8 bases, leaving 5 bases not matched to a gene. The CDR3 runs to 14 residues. For the CDR3, the DNA is TGTGCCAGCAGCTTCACAGGGGGCTGGGAGCCCCAGCATTTT. Encoded protein: CASSFTGGWEPQHF.

V is TRBV9 and J is TRBJ2-1, with 11 bases identical to TRBD2. V was clipped by 1 base and J by 3 bases; unmatched bases: 3. Germline CDR1 reads SGDLS; CDR2 reads YYNGEE. The CDR3 contains 16 residues. CDR3 protein: CASSVRTSGSYNEQFF. The DNA for the CDR3 is TGTGCCAGCAGCGTAAGAACTAGCGGGAGCTACAATGAGCAGTTCTTC.

V and J are TRBV30 and TRBJ2-1; D perhaps matches TRBD2 (6 bases). The germline V gene encodes CDR1 GTSNPN and CDR2 SVGIG (reference sequence). The CDR3 length is 13 residues. The ends were cut back, 3 bases at V and 7 bases at J, with 13 bases in the middle. CDR3 loop: CAWSVGGANEQFF. CDR3 in DNA: TGTGCCTGGAGCGTGGGGGGAGCTAATGAGCAGTTCTTC. The full variable domain, its missing parts supplied by reference TRBV30 and TRBJ2-1, is SQTIHQWPATLVQPVGSPLSLECTVEGTSNPNLYWYRQAAGRGLQLLFYSVGIGQISSEVPQNLSASRPQDRQFILSSKKLLLSDSGFYLCAWSVGGANEQFFGPGTRLTVL.

V and J are TRBV15 and TRBJ1-1, with D hard to call. V was clipped by 3 bases and J by 1 base, with 6 bases between them. Germline CDR1 reads LNHNV; CDR2 reads YYDKDF (reference sequence). The CDR3 sequence is 13 residues long. The CDR3 sequence: CATSRSRNTEAFF. The CDR3 DNA is TGTGCCACCAGCAGGAGCCGGAACACTGAAGCTTTCTTT.

The chain has TRBV6-1 and TRBJ2-5; D possibly corresponds to TRBD1 (5 bases). This CDR3 is built from 15 residues. Between the trimmed V and J ends, which lost 2 bases and 4 bases, there was a span of 14 bases. Germline CDR1 and CDR2: MNHNS and SASEGT. This chain's CDR3 is CASSEILARAETQYF. CDR3 in DNA: TGTGCCAGCAGTGAAATATTGGCCAGGGCAGAGACCCAGTACTTC.

This clone showed up just a few times. In the same sample, other DNA sequences code for this CDR3. The V and J genes are TRBV14 and TRBJ2-7; 7 positions agree with TRBD1. Trimming took 4 bases from V and 4 from J; bases not matched to a gene: 1. The germline gives CDR1 SGHDN, CDR2 FVKESK. The CDR3 has 12 residues. Here the CDR3 DNA reads TGTGCCAGCAGCCCAGGGGGATACGAGCAGTACTTC. Translated: CASSPGGYEQYF.

V gene TRBV7-9 combines with J gene TRBJ2-7, with a possible D match to TRBD2 (6 bases). The V end lost 3 bases, the J end lost 5 bases, and 11 bases lay between the germline ends. The CDR3 length is 13 residues. Germline assignment: CDR1 SEHNR and CDR2 FQNEAQ (reference sequence). The CDR3 nucleotides read TGTGCCAGCAGCTTTGGGACTCCCGACGAGCAGTACTTC. Amino acid sequence: CASSFGTPDEQYF.

The V call is TRBV29-1, the J call TRBJ2-3, with 13 bases identical to TRBD2. The CDR3 consists of 18 residues. Germline loops: CDR1 SQVTM, CDR2 ANQGSEA. Losses at the gene ends were 6 bases for V and 4 bases for J; bases not matched to a gene: 16. CDR3 protein: CSVGGTADGTSGADTQYF. In DNA, the CDR3 is TGCAGCGTGGGGGGAACAGCCGACGGGACTAGCGGGGCAGATACGCAGTATTTT.

This clone has ten or more counts. This chain joins TRBV27 and TRBJ2-7; 8 bases are a match to TRBD2. The germline CDR1 and CDR2 sequences are MNHEY and SMNVEV (reference sequence). The trim removed 6 bases at V and 6 bases at J, leaving 13 bases unmatched. The CDR3 runs to 15 residues. The chain's CDR3 is CASSPPGLAFGEQYF. The DNA for the CDR3 is TGTGCCAGCAGCCCCCCAGGACTAGCTTTCGGCGAGCAGTACTTC.

The chain combines TRBV30 with TRBJ1-5; D is unresolved. Germline V gene data show CDR1 as GTSNPN and CDR2 as SVGIG (reference sequence). This CDR3 contains 14 residues. Trimming shortened V by 0 bases and J by 3 bases, and 9 bases separated the two germline ends. This CDR3 is CAWSVGPINQPQHF. In nucleotides, the CDR3 is TGTGCCTGGAGTGTAGGCCCGATCAATCAGCCCCAGCATTTT.

This chain joins TRBV19 and TRBJ2-7; 7 bases map to TRBD2. V lost 8 bases and J lost 0; bases outside the gene matches: 4. The CDR3 covers 13 residues. The V gene's germline CDR1 is LNHDA and CDR2 SQIVND (reference sequence). The CDR3 coding sequence is TGTGCCAGTGCCCCGGGGGGCTCCTACGAGCAGTACTTC. Protein sequence: CASAPGGSYEQYF.

The genes are TRBV29-1 and TRBJ2-7, with a tentative D call TRBD1 (7 bases). Germline V gene data show CDR1 as SQVTM and CDR2 as ANQGSEA. Trimming cost V 0 bases and J 3 bases, with 12 bases left between them. The CDR3 totals 14 residues. CDR3 sequence reads: CSVEDWQGGYEQYF. The CDR3 DNA sequence: TGCAGCGTTGAAGACTGGCAGGGGGGCTACGAGCAGTACTTC.

The CDR3 bases are TGCAGCGTTGATCCCCCCCGGGGGACGAACACCGGGGAGCTGTTTTTT. Translating it yields CSVDPPRGTNTGELFF. The genes are TRBV29-1 and TRBJ2-2; D might be TRBD2 (6 bases). Trimming took off 3 bases at V and 0 bases at J, with 14 bases between the two ends. The CDR3 has 16 residues. In germline, CDR1 is SQVTM, CDR2 ANQGSEA.

This chain connects TRBV9 to TRBJ2-7; the D is unclear. Trimming left V 3 bases short and J 6 bases short, with 13 bases between. Germline V CDR1 and CDR2: SGDLS, YYNGEE. The CDR3 has 13 amino acids. The CDR3 is CASSGAPSLEQYF. The CDR3 DNA reads TGTGCCAGCAGCGGAGCCCCCTCTCTCGAGCAGTACTTC.

This sequence joins TRBV6-1 and TRBJ2-1; 9 bases are shared with TRBD1. The CDR3 spans 14 residues. CDR1 and CDR2 (germline): MNHNS, SASEGT. The V and J ends lost 10 bases and 3 bases, in that order; junction bases with no gene match: 7. The CDR3 region is CAISGTGFYNEQFF. Here the CDR3 DNA reads TGTGCCATCTCCGGGACAGGGTTCTACAATGAGCAGTTCTTC.

This clone was observed a handful of times. V usage is TRBV7-9 and J usage is TRBJ2-2; TRBD1 aligns across 7 bases. Germline V lookup: CDR1 SEHNR, CDR2 FQNEAQ (reference sequence). J lost 3 bases, V lost 5 bases, and 6 bases had no gene match. The CDR3 loop spans 15 amino acids. The CDR3 region has the DNA TGTGCCAGCAGCCATAGACAGGGAGACACCGGGGAGCTGTTTTTT. It translates to CASSHRQGDTGELFF.

The chain links TRBV7-9 to TRBJ2-5; D is possibly TRBD1 or TRBD2 (5 bases each). V dropped 4 bases and J dropped 1 base, with 13 bases sitting between them. Germline V CDR1 and CDR2: SEHNR, FQNEAQ (reference sequence). The CDR3 sequence is 15 residues long. As DNA, the CDR3 is TGTGCCAGCAGCTCCAGGGTTGGGGGCCAAGAGACCCAGTACTTC. Translation gives CASSSRVGGQETQYF.

The chain is built from TRBV7-9 and TRBJ2-1, with D possibly being TRBD2 (6 bases). CDR1 SEHNR and CDR2 FQNEAQ come from the germline V gene (reference sequence). The CDR3 has 14 amino acids. V was cut by 4 bases and J by 2 bases, with 9 bases left in between. In DNA form, the CDR3 reads TGTGCCAGCAGCTACGGGAGTACCTACAATGAGCAGTTCTTC. Translation gives CASSYGSTYNEQFF.

The rearrangement uses TRBV30 and TRBJ1-5; TRBD1 might be the D (6 bases). CDR1 and CDR2 from the germline V gene are GTSNPN and SVGIG (reference sequence). This CDR3 contains 14 residues. The germline V and J ends were trimmed by 0 bases and 8 bases, with 14 bases remaining between them. CDR3 coding DNA: TGTGCCTGGAGTGTACTAGGGGGGAGCGAGCCCCAGCATTTT. As protein: CAWSVLGGSEPQHF.